A selection of T cell receptor beta chains follows, all from one sample in a study of Graves' ophthalmopathy and Graves' hyperthyroidism. TCRdb processed the multiplex PCR reads anew with MiXCR; each CDR3 protein has one entry. The repertoire holds roughly 610,000 distinct CDR3 sequences, with approximately 21% as singletons. The sample was peripheral blood. The source of these receptors is a woman in her late teens or twenties with stable Graves' hyperthyroidism. Some clones in this sample may be carry-over from other donors' samples. The CDR3 runs from the conserved cysteine through the conserved F or W. Fields, in order: clone size, D gene, V gene, J gene, CDR3 DNA, CDR3 protein. A D gene is named only where the DNA matches it firmly. Some rows mark clone size as missing; the rest say once, few, many or name a class of expanded clone.

many	-	TRBV6-1	TRBJ1-2	TGTGCCAGCAGTGAACTAACGGGACGGATTACTAACTATGGCTACACCTTC	CASSELTGRITNYGYTF
-	-	TRBV20-1	TRBJ2-7	TGCAGTGCTAGAGATTCAGCTCGCTACGAGCAGTACTTC	CSARDSARYEQYF
-	-	TRBV12-3/TRBV12-4	TRBJ2-2	TGTGCCAGCAGTTCCGTGGTCACCGGGGATCTGTTTTTT	CASSSVVTGDLFF
many	-	TRBV5-1	TRBJ2-7	TGCGCCAGCAGCTTAACAATAGACCCAGGGATCCGCTACGAGCAGTACTTC	CASSLTIDPGIRYEQYF
-	-	TRBV11-2	TRBJ2-7	TGTGCCAGCAGCTTAGCGGTGAGAAAATACGAGCAGTACTTC	CASSLAVRKYEQYF
many	-	TRBV7-9	TRBJ2-2	TGTGCCAGCTCAAATGTGGAGGGCGCCGGGGAGCTGTTTTTT	CASSNVEGAGELFF
-	-	TRBV20-1	TRBJ1-6	TGCAGTGCTAGAAACAGCCTAAATTCACCCCTCCACTTT	CSARNSLNSPLHF
many	TRBD1	TRBV6-1	TRBJ1-5	TGTGCCAGCGGGGGGGACAGGGTTAATCAGCCCCAGCATTTT	CASGGDRVNQPQHF
few	-	TRBV5-1	TRBJ1-1	TGCGCCAGCAGCTTGGATCCGGGCCCGAACACTGAAGCTTTCTTT	CASSLDPGPNTEAFF
many	-	TRBV12-3/TRBV12-4	TRBJ2-5	TGTGCCAGCAATCACCCCGGGGAGACCCAGTACTTC	CASNHPGETQYF
few	-	TRBV28	TRBJ2-7	TGTGCCATTATTGACAGCTCCTACGAGCAGTACTTC	CAIIDSSYEQYF
many	-	TRBV11-2	TRBJ2-5	TGTGCCAGCAGCTTAGACAGGATACTGAGAGGGTACCAAGAGACCCAGTACTTC	CASSLDRILRGYQETQYF
-	-	TRBV5-1	TRBJ2-7	TGCGCCAGCTGCCCCGGCCAGGGGCCCTACGAGCAGTACTTC	CASCPGQGPYEQYF
many	-	TRBV6-2/TRBV6-3	TRBJ2-7	TGTGCCAGCAAACCGACACCTAACCTCTACGAGCAGTACTTC	CASKPTPNLYEQYF
many	TRBD1	TRBV12-3/TRBV12-4	TRBJ1-5	TGTGCCAGCAGTTTAGCTGACAGGGTCGATCAGCCCCAGCATTTT	CASSLADRVDQPQHF
many	-	TRBV28	TRBJ2-5	TGTGCCAGCATTAGTAGCGGACAAGAGACCCAGTACTTC	CASISSGQETQYF
-	-	TRBV29-1	TRBJ2-6	TGCAGCGTTGAACTGCCAGGGTCTGGGGCCAACGTCCTGACTTTC	CSVELPGSGANVLTF
many	TRBD1	TRBV7-7	TRBJ1-6	TGTGCTAGCAGCTCGGAGGGGACAGCAGTGAGGTCACCCCTCCACTTT	CASSSEGTAVRSPLHF
-	-	TRBV7-2	TRBJ1-2	TGTGCCAGCAGCTTCGGAGCCTATGGCTACACCTTC	CASSFGAYGYTF
many	-	TRBV6-5	TRBJ2-7	TGTGCCAGCAGTTATGGGCAGGAGGTGTCCTACGAGCAGTACTTC	CASSYGQEVSYEQYF
many	-	TRBV15	TRBJ2-5	TGTGCCACCAGCAGAGGTGCCGGGGGCCAAGAGACCCAGTACTTC	CATSRGAGGQETQYF
-	-	TRBV6-1	TRBJ2-5	TGTGCCAGCAGTGAAGCGCCACAGGGTCTTGGAGAGCAGTACTTC	CASSEAPQGLGEQYF
many	-	TRBV12-3/TRBV12-4	TRBJ2-6	TGTGCCAGCAGTTTGGGCTCTGGGGCCAACGTCCTGACTTTC	CASSLGSGANVLTF
many	-	TRBV30	TRBJ2-7	TGTGCCTGGAGTGGACAGGCCTACGAGCAGTACTTC	CAWSGQAYEQYF
-	TRBD1	TRBV2	TRBJ2-5	TGTGCCAGCAGTGTCGGACAGGGGGACTCAGAGACCCAGTACTTC	CASSVGQGDSETQYF
many	TRBD1	TRBV5-1	TRBJ2-7	TGCGCCAGCAGGGGAGGGACAGGGGCCAACGAGCAGTACTTC	CASRGGTGANEQYF
-	TRBD1	TRBV2	TRBJ2-7	TGTGCCAGCAGTGAGAGGGGGCTCGAGCAGTACTTC	CASSERGLEQYF
few	TRBD1	TRBV11-2	TRBJ1-1	TGTGCCAGCAGCTTATGGCAGGGGGCTTGGAGCACTGAAGCTTTCTTT	CASSLWQGAWSTEAFF
many	-	TRBV20-1	TRBJ1-6	TGCAGTGCTAGAGGCAGGACCAGCTCCTATAATTCACCCCTCCACTTT	CSARGRTSSYNSPLHF
many	TRBD2	TRBV4-1	TRBJ2-5	TGCGCCAGCAGCCAATTCCCTAGCGGGGGCGGGGAGACCCAGTACTTC	CASSQFPSGGGETQYF
many	-	TRBV5-1	TRBJ1-2	TGCGCCAGCAGCTTGGAGTTGGGGGCGCCTGGCGATGGCTACACCTTC	CASSLELGAPGDGYTF
many	-	TRBV19	TRBJ2-2	TGTGCCAGTAGTATAGACAGGACCGGGGAGCTGTTTTTT	CASSIDRTGELFF
many	TRBD1	TRBV30	TRBJ1-1	TGTGCCTGGAGTGTAGGGACAGGGTACGACACTGAAGCTTTCTTT	CAWSVGTGYDTEAFF
-	TRBD2	TRBV11-2	TRBJ2-2	TGTGCCAGCAGCTTATCCTTTCTAGCGGGAGGGCCGATCGGGGAGCTGTTTTTT	CASSLSFLAGGPIGELFF
-	TRBD1	TRBV20-1	TRBJ2-5	TGCAGTGCTACGGACAGGGGGGGCCTTCCTCAAGAGACCCAGTACTTC	CSATDRGGLPQETQYF
many	-	TRBV27	TRBJ2-2	TGTGCCAGCAGTTCCGTAACCGGGGAGCTGTTTTTT	CASSSVTGELFF
-	TRBD1	TRBV28	TRBJ2-2	TGTGCCAGCACTTTTCCTGGCGGGACAGGGGGGAGGTCCGGGGAGCTGTTTTTT	CASTFPGGTGGRSGELFF
-	-	TRBV4-1	TRBJ2-2	TGCGCCAGCAGCCAAGATAGTCCAGACCTCGGCACCGGGGAGCTGTTTTTT	CASSQDSPDLGTGELFF
many	-	TRBV6-5	TRBJ1-5	TGTGCCAGCAGGCAGGACAGACCGAGTAGCAATCAGCCCCAGCATTTT	CASRQDRPSSNQPQHF
many	-	TRBV27	TRBJ2-7	TGTGCCAGCAGTTTATCCCCAGGACCATCCTACGAGCAGTACTTC	CASSLSPGPSYEQYF
-	TRBD1	TRBV12-3/TRBV12-4	TRBJ1-1	TGTGCCAGCAGTTTAGTGGACAGGCTGAACACTGAAGCTTTCTTT	CASSLVDRLNTEAFF
-	TRBD2	TRBV20-1	TRBJ2-7	TGCAGTCCAGAGCGGGAGGGTTCCTACGAGCAGTACTTC	CSPEREGSYEQYF
many	-	TRBV29-1	TRBJ1-1	TGCAGCGTGGGCCTTTCCACTGAAGCTTTCTTT	CSVGLSTEAFF
many	-	TRBV20-1	TRBJ2-2	TGCAGTGCTTTACGCCGGGATGAGGGAACCGGGGAGCTGTTTTTT	CSALRRDEGTGELFF
few	TRBD1	TRBV7-9	TRBJ1-1	TGTGCCAGCAACGACAGGGGGGAGACTGAAGCTTTCTTT	CASNDRGETEAFF
-	-	TRBV20-1	TRBJ2-7	TGCAGTGCTAGAGAGGGCGGAGGGGCCAGCTCCTACGAGCAGTACTTC	CSAREGGGASSYEQYF
many	TRBD1	TRBV19	TRBJ1-1	TGTGCCTCCCGGGACAGCGGAAGGACTGAAGCTTTCTTT	CASRDSGRTEAFF
few	-	TRBV20-1	TRBJ1-5	TGCAGTGCTAGAGTTGAGGATCAGCCCCAGCATTTT	CSARVEDQPQHF
many	-	TRBV20-1	TRBJ1-2	TGCAGTGCTTTCACAGGTGGCTATGGCTACACCTTC	CSAFTGGYGYTF
many	TRBD1	TRBV5-1	TRBJ1-1	TGCGCCAGCAGCTCCGGACAGGGAAGATGGGCTGAAGCTTTCTTT	CASSSGQGRWAEAFF